The present TCR beta chain was sequenced within a study of T cells expressing NK-cell markers. As for the study in general: In sorted CD3+CD56+NKG2C+, CD3+CD56+NKG2C- and CD3+CD56-NKG2C+ T cells, TCR beta repertoires were obtained. Study findings and constraints: NKG2C+ dominant clonotype frequencies in 6 or 7 donors were about 1.0-7.5% of CD8+ T cells. Dominance of the CD3+CD56-NKG2C+ fraction by these clonotypes also held in a handful of donors.

A word on this clonotype: What it binds is unknown.

Per the germline V gene, CDR1 is MNHEY and CDR2 is SVGAGI. CDR3 size: 14 residues. It was by 5'RACE template switching with UMIs that TCR beta cDNA was made. TCRdb re-called the 5' RACE reads; one entry per CDR3 protein, DNA not given. The listing records 350,000 to 400,000 distinct CDR3 sequences. The chain employs TRBV6-5 and TRBJ2-2; TCRdb selects TRBD1, and the lack of DNA leaves this call unchecked. This TCR was sampled from a woman in her forties or fifties in good health. Input material: blood T cells: a sorted CD56 or NKG2C T cell subset, CD4+ or CD8+ T cells, or bulk PBMC T cells (not recorded which). The CDR3 loop is CASSWAGRNGELFF.